Listed below are T cell receptor beta chains from one sample, sequenced in a study of OX40 agonist ivuxolimab in advanced cancers. Using immunoSEQ multiplex PCR, the repertoire was profiled, and TCRdb retains in-frame clones only, with some absent. The sample contains tens of thousands of clones, 94% of which appear only once. This material consisted of CD4+ or CD8+ T cells sorted from blood, taken in a trial of the OX40 agonist ivuxolimab. Source of these receptors: an adult with an advanced solid tumor such as melanoma, head and neck, liver or kidney cancer. The CDR3 runs from the conserved cysteine through the conserved F or W. The D gene is left open where the match is weak. The size of a clone is reported for some rows only, either as once, few or many, or as a class for expanded clones.

size	V	J	D	DNA	CDR3
NA	TRBV7-3	TRBJ2-1	TRBD2	TGTGCCAGCAGCTACGGACTAGCGGGAGACAATGAGCAGTTCTTC	CASSYGLAGDNEQFF
NA	TRBV10-3	TRBJ2-7	TRBD1	TGTGCCATCAGCCTGGGACAGGACTACGAGCAGTACTTC	CAISLGQDYEQYF
NA	TRBV5-4	TRBJ2-7	NA	TGTGCCAGCAGCTTGGGGGGATTGATCGACGAGCAGTACTTC	CASSLGGLIDEQYF
once	TRBV5-4	TRBJ2-7	NA	TGTGCCAGCAGCTTTGGGAAGTACGAGCAGTACTTC	CASSFGKYEQYF
NA	TRBV5-1	TRBJ1-5	TRBD1	TGCGCCAGCAGCTTGGGGACAGGGAATCAGCCCCAGCATTTT	CASSLGTGNQPQHF
NA	TRBV5-8	TRBJ1-5	NA	TGTGCCAGCAGCCCAATACCCACGGGGGGCCAGCCCCAGCATTTT	CASSPIPTGGQPQHF
NA	TRBV27	TRBJ2-1	TRBD2	TGTGCCAGCAGTTTTACTAGCGGGAGCGGTCTCTACAATGAGCAGTTCTTC	CASSFTSGSGLYNEQFF
NA	TRBV4-1	TRBJ2-2	TRBD1	TGCGCCAGCAGCCACCCGGGACAGGCGAACACCGGGGAGCTGTTTTTT	CASSHPGQANTGELFF
NA	TRBV6-6	TRBJ1-1	NA	TGTGCCAGCAGGTCGAGCCTCGAAGCTTTCTTT	CASRSSLEAFF
NA	TRBV2	TRBJ1-6	NA	TGTGCCACCGATTCTTCGGGGCTTCAAGGCAATTCACCCCTCCACTTT	CATDSSGLQGNSPLHF
NA	TRBV9	TRBJ2-4	TRBD1	TGTGCCAGCAGCGGGGAAGACAGGGGAGACAAAAACATTCAGTACTTC	CASSGEDRGDKNIQYF
NA	TRBV7-2	TRBJ1-3	TRBD1	TGTGCCAGCAGCGGACGACAGGGGGTCTCTGGAAACACCATATATTTT	CASSGRQGVSGNTIYF
NA	TRBV28	TRBJ2-1	NA	TGTGCCAGCAGCCTTCTAGGGGGGTACGACAATGAGCAGTTCTTC	CASSLLGGYDNEQFF
NA	TRBV11-2	TRBJ2-5	TRBD1	TGTGCCAGCAGCCTATGGGACAGGGGCTGGGAGACCCAGTACTTC	CASSLWDRGWETQYF
NA	TRBV5-1	TRBJ2-7	NA	TGCGCCAGCAGCTTGGGGGCAAGCTACGAGCAGTACTTC	CASSLGASYEQYF
NA	TRBV5-4	TRBJ2-5	NA	TGTGCCAGCAGCTTGGTAGGCAGAACCCAAGAGACCCAGTACTTC	CASSLVGRTQETQYF
NA	TRBV7-7	TRBJ2-3	TRBD1	TGTGCTAGCAGCCCGGACAGGGTTACAGATACGCAGTATTTT	CASSPDRVTDTQYF
once	TRBV29-1	TRBJ2-5	NA	TGCAGCGTTGAAAAGGGGGATCGAGGGGCCCAGTACTTC	CSVEKGDRGAQYF
medium-sized	TRBV9	TRBJ2-2	NA	TGTGCCAGCAGACCAGGGGACATCAACACCGGGGAGCTGTTTTTT	CASRPGDINTGELFF
NA	TRBV14	TRBJ2-7	TRBD1	TGTGCCAGCAGCCAACGGGGACAGGGAACGGGAGAGCAGTACTTC	CASSQRGQGTGEQYF
NA	TRBV27	TRBJ1-4	TRBD1	TGTGCCAGCAGTCCCTTGGGACAGGGTGAAAAACTGTTTTTT	CASSPLGQGEKLFF
NA	TRBV28	TRBJ1-4	NA	TGTGCCACCGGTAGACAGCTTAATGAAAAACTGTTTTTT	CATGRQLNEKLFF
NA	TRBV2	TRBJ1-5	NA	TGTGCCAGCAGTGATCGCTGGGACAGCAATCAGCCCCAGCATTTT	CASSDRWDSNQPQHF
NA	TRBV7-3	TRBJ2-5	TRBD1	TGTGCCAGCAGCTTAGAGGACAGGTTGGAGACCCAGTACTTC	CASSLEDRLETQYF
NA	TRBV21-1	TRBJ2-1	NA	TGTGCCAGCAGCAAATATCCCGCGGGACTAGCGGGTATCAATGAGCAGTTCTTC	CASSKYPAGLAGINEQFF
NA	TRBV27	TRBJ2-1	NA	TGTGCCAGCAGTTTTGGCCACAACAATGAGCAGTTCTTC	CASSFGHNNEQFF
NA	TRBV28	TRBJ2-1	NA	TGTGCCAGCAGTTCATCCTCTCGTTTTAGAGGGGATTACTACAATGAGCAGTTCTTC	CASSSSSRFRGDYYNEQFF
NA	TRBV21-1	TRBJ2-5	NA	TGTGCCAGCAGCAAGAAGACCGGGACAGGGCAAGAGACCCAGTACTTC	CASSKKTGTGQETQYF
few	TRBV7-3	TRBJ2-7	TRBD2	TGTGCCAGCAGCCCTCTAGCGGGGACCTACGAGCAGTACTTC	CASSPLAGTYEQYF
NA	TRBV28	TRBJ2-7	NA	TGTGCCAGCAGTTTATCTGGGACGGTCTCCTACGAGCAGTACTTC	CASSLSGTVSYEQYF
NA	TRBV29-1	TRBJ2-7	NA	TGCAGCGTTCTGTCAGCCCGTAGAAACGAGCAGTACTTC	CSVLSARRNEQYF
NA	TRBV7-2	TRBJ2-1	TRBD2	TGTGCCAGCAGCTTACCCAGGAGTAGCGGGGGCTCCTACAATGAGCAGTTCTTC	CASSLPRSSGGSYNEQFF
NA	TRBV29-1	TRBJ2-7	TRBD2	TGCAGCGTTGAAGAAAGAATCCTAGCGGGAGGTGCCTACGAGCAGTACTTC	CSVEERILAGGAYEQYF
NA	TRBV4-3	TRBJ2-1	TRBD2	TGCGCCAGCAGCCAAGAAAGTGGACTAGCGGGATACAATGAGCAGTTCTTC	CASSQESGLAGYNEQFF
NA	TRBV29-1	TRBJ1-1	NA	TGCAGCGTTTTCAACGGGGGCACTGAAGCTTTCTTT	CSVFNGGTEAFF
few	TRBV4-3	TRBJ1-2	NA	TGCGCCAGCAGCCAAGCCTATCTGTCGTCTAACTATGGCTACACCTTC	CASSQAYLSSNYGYTF
NA	TRBV27	TRBJ2-4	NA	TGTGCCAGCAGTTTAGGGGTAGCCAAAAACATTCAGTACTTC	CASSLGVAKNIQYF
NA	TRBV7-2	TRBJ1-1	NA	TGTGCCAGCAGCTTAGGGAAGTTAGGGAACACTGAAGCTTTCTTT	CASSLGKLGNTEAFF
NA	TRBV6-1	TRBJ2-1	NA	TGTGCCAGCAGTGTACTCTATCATGAGCAGTTCTTC	CASSVLYHEQFF